Listed below are T cell receptor beta chains from one sample, sequenced in a study of blood T cell repertoires in COVID-19. Measured with immunoSEQ multiplex PCR; TCRdb has only the in-frame clones, and not every one. This table holds 200,000 to 250,000 clones, approximately 81% found once. The sequenced material came from peripheral blood. These TCRs come from a woman older than 75 with active or convalescent COVID-19. Both conserved end residues are part of each CDR3. Fields, in order: V gene, CDR3 length, D gene, J gene, clone size, CDR3 DNA, CDR3 protein. The D gene is left open where the match is weak. The size entry is marked missing in some rows and otherwise reads once, few, many or a size class.

v_call: TRBV9; cdr3_length: 15; d_call: TRBD2; j_call: TRBJ2-2; clone_size: once; cdr3_nt: TGTGCCAGCAGCGGCAGACTAGCGGGAACCGGGGAGCTGTTTTTT; cdr3_aa: CASSGRLAGTGELFF
v_call: TRBV4-2; cdr3_length: 13; d_call: NA; j_call: TRBJ2-2; clone_size: few; cdr3_nt: TGTGCCAGCAGCCAAGGAGTCACCGGGGAGCTGTTTTTT; cdr3_aa: CASSQGVTGELFF
v_call: TRBV21-1; cdr3_length: 17; d_call: NA; j_call: TRBJ2-7; clone_size: few; cdr3_nt: TGTGCCAGCAGCAAACCGGACGCCCCTGGACTGACTAAAGAGCAGTACTTC; cdr3_aa: CASSKPDAPGLTKEQYF
v_call: TRBV23-1; cdr3_length: 16; d_call: TRBD1; j_call: TRBJ2-6; clone_size: NA; cdr3_nt: TGCGCCAGCACCACAGGGGACCCCTCTGGGGCCAACGTCCTGACTTTC; cdr3_aa: CASTTGDPSGANVLTF
v_call: TRBV19; cdr3_length: 15; d_call: NA; j_call: TRBJ1-5; clone_size: few; cdr3_nt: TGTGCCAGTAACCGAGTCTTAACAGGAGGGCAGCCCCAGCATTTT; cdr3_aa: CASNRVLTGGQPQHF
v_call: TRBV19; cdr3_length: 13; d_call: TRBD1; j_call: TRBJ2-7; clone_size: NA; cdr3_nt: TGTGCCAGTAGTGTTGGACAGGGCTACGAGCAGTACTTC; cdr3_aa: CASSVGQGYEQYF
v_call: TRBV2; cdr3_length: 13; d_call: NA; j_call: TRBJ1-1; clone_size: NA; cdr3_nt: TGTGCCAGCACCACCCAGGTAAACACTGAAGCTTTCTTT; cdr3_aa: CASTTQVNTEAFF
v_call: TRBV28; cdr3_length: 13; d_call: NA; j_call: TRBJ2-5; clone_size: few; cdr3_nt: TGTGCCAGCAGTCGAGGACAGATCTTGACCCAGTACTTC; cdr3_aa: CASSRGQILTQYF
v_call: TRBV28; cdr3_length: 15; d_call: TRBD1; j_call: TRBJ1-6; clone_size: NA; cdr3_nt: TGTGCCAGCAGTTTCTCCCAGGGGGCATTTTCACCCCTCCACTTT; cdr3_aa: CASSFSQGAFSPLHF
v_call: TRBV19; cdr3_length: 16; d_call: NA; j_call: TRBJ1-3; clone_size: NA; cdr3_nt: TGTGCCAGTAGTATCTCCAGGGCCCCCTCTGGAAACACCATATATTTT; cdr3_aa: CASSISRAPSGNTIYF
v_call: TRBV9; cdr3_length: 14; d_call: NA; j_call: TRBJ2-1; clone_size: NA; cdr3_nt: TGTGCCAGCAGCGTAGAGGGGTTGAACAGGGAGCAGTTCTTC; cdr3_aa: CASSVEGLNREQFF
v_call: TRBV28; cdr3_length: 14; d_call: NA; j_call: TRBJ2-2; clone_size: NA; cdr3_nt: TGTGCCAGCAGTTTAGAGGGCTCGGCCGGGGAGCTGTTTTTT; cdr3_aa: CASSLEGSAGELFF
v_call: TRBV5-5; cdr3_length: 16; d_call: TRBD2; j_call: TRBJ2-3; clone_size: NA; cdr3_nt: TGTGCCAGCAGCCTCAGACTAGCGGGACCCACAGATACGCAGTATTTT; cdr3_aa: CASSLRLAGPTDTQYF
v_call: TRBV11-2; cdr3_length: 15; d_call: NA; j_call: TRBJ2-5; clone_size: NA; cdr3_nt: TGTGCCAGCAGCTTAGGCGGCAGGGTGAGGGAGACCCAGTACTTC; cdr3_aa: CASSLGGRVRETQYF
v_call: TRBV12-5; cdr3_length: 13; d_call: TRBD1; j_call: TRBJ1-2; clone_size: NA; cdr3_nt: TGTGCTAGTGCTCTAGACAGGGGGCCGCGCTACACCTTC; cdr3_aa: CASALDRGPRYTF
v_call: TRBV7-3; cdr3_length: 15; d_call: NA; j_call: TRBJ2-1; clone_size: NA; cdr3_nt: TGTGCCAGCAGCTTCCGGGATCAGGTGTACGATGAGCAGTTCTTC; cdr3_aa: CASSFRDQVYDEQFF
v_call: TRBV7-9; cdr3_length: 14; d_call: TRBD1; j_call: TRBJ2-7; clone_size: NA; cdr3_nt: TGTGCCAGCAGCATCTTAGACAGGGGCGGCGAGCAGTACTTC; cdr3_aa: CASSILDRGGEQYF